This T cell receptor (beta chain) was obtained from a study of cytomegalovirus exposure and HLA in healthy donors. Study findings and constraints: The classifier was said to identify cytomegalovirus status with high specificity and sensitivity. The finding came from a later analysis; first-cohort TCR clusters tended to co-occur in the 110 or so validation repertoires. CMV antigen specificity of a few CMV-associated chains was confirmed in vitro.

The table lists this clone with a count of one. Its antigen remains unidentified. This CDR3 is built from 15 residues. V shed 1 base and J shed 4 bases, with 11 bases lying between them. The germline V gene has CDR1 SEHNR and CDR2 FQNEAQ (reference sequence). The donors were part of the validation cohort of roughly 130 subjects. That cohort was separate from the first cohort, which comprised about 670 subjects. Clones were sequenced by immunoSEQ multiplex PCR, and TCRdb holds only the in-frame ones, with some missing. The sample gives over 200,000 clones, roughly 87% of which show up once; about 2% is in the top ten.

The TCR sequence derives from a woman younger than 30 in good health and CMV-seropositive. The specimen was PBMCs. The rearrangement links TRBV7-9 to TRBJ2-1, with D perhaps matching TRBD1 (6 bases). CDR3 in DNA: TGTGCCAGCAGCTTAGGCAGGGGTAATTACAATGAGCAGTTCTTC. It yields the protein CASSLGRGNYNEQFF.